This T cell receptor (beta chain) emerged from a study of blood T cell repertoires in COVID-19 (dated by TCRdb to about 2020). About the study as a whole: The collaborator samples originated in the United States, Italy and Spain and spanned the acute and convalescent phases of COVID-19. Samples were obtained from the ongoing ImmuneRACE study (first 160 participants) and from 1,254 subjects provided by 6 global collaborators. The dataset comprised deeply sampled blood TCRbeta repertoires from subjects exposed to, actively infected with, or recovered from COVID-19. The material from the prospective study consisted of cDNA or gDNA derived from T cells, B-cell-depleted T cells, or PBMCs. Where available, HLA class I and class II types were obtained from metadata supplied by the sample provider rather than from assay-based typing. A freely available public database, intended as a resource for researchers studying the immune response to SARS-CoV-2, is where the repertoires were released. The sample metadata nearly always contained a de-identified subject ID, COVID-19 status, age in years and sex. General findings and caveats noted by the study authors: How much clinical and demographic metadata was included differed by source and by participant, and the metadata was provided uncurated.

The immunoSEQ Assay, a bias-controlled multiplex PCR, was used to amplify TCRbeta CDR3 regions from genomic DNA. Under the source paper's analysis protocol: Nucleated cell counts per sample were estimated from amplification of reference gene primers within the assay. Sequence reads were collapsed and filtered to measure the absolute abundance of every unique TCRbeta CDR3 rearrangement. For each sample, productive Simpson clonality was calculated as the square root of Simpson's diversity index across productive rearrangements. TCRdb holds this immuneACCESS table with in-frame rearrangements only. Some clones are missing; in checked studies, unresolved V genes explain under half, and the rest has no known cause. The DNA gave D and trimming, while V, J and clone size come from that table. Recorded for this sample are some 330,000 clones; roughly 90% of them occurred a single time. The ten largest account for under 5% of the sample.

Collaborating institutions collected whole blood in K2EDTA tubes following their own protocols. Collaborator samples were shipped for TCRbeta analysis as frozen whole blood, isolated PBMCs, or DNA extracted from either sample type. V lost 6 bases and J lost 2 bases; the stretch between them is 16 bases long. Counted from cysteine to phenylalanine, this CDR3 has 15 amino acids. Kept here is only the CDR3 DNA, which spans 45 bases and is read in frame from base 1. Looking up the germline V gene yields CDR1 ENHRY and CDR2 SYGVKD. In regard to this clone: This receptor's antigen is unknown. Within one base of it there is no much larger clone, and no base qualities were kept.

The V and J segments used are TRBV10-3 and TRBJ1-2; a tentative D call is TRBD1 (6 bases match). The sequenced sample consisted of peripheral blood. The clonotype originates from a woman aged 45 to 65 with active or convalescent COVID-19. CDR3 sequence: CAIREREQGNYGYTF. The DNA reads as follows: TGTGCCATCAGGGAAAGGGAACAGGGAAACTATGGCTACACCTTC.